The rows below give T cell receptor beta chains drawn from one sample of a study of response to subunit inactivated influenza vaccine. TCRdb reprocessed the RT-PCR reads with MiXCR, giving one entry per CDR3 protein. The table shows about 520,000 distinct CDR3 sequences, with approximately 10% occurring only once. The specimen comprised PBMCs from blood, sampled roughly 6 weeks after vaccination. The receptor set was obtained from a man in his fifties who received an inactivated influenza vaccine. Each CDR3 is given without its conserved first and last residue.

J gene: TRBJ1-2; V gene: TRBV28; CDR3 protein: ASSSKFYRGRVHGYT
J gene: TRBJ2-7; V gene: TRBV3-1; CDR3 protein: ASSQQDEQY
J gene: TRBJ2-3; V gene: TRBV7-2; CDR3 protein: ASSGVGTRTDTQY
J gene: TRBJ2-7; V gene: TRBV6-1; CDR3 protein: ASRPGTESSYEQY
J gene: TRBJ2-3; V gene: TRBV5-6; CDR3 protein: ASSLGQQGPLTDTQY
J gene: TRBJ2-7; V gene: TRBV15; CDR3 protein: ATSRESRSYEQY
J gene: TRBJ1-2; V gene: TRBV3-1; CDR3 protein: ASSQDGRGE
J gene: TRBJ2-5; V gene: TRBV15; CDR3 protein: ATSSPGGETQY
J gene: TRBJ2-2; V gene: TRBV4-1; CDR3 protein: ASSLRAGGPSGELF
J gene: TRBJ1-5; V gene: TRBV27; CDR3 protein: ASRNTGEWGQPQH
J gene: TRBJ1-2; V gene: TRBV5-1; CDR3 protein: ASSWDISRVGYT
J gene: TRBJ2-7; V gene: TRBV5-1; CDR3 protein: ASSRQGIDEQY
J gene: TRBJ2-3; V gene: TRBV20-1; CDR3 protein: SARVRDRAEDTQY
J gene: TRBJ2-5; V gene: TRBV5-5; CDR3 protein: ASSLGTRGVETQY
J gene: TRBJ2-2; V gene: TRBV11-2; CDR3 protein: ASSRILAGGRLTGELF
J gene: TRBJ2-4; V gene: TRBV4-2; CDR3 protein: ASSTTGDYGSGIQY
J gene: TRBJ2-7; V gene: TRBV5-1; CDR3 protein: ASSSTGELYEQY
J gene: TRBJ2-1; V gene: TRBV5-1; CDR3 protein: ASSLVPSGREQF
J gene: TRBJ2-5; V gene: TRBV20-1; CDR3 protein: SARDPGGENAETQY
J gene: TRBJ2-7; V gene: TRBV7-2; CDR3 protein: ASSYPGRWYEQY
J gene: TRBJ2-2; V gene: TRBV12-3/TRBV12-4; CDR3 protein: ASSAGSRTGELF
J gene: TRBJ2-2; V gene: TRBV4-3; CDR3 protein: ASSYFIGGGELF
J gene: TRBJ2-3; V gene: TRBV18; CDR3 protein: ASSPSRGFTDTQY
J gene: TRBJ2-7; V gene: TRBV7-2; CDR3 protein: ASSLEPDSEQY
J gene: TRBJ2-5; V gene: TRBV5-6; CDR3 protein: ASNKPGTSGTETQY
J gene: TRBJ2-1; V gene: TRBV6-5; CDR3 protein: ASSFGQGIISSYNEQF
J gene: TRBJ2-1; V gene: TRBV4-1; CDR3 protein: ASSQLLGTGVDNEQF
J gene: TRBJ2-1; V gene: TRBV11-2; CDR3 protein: ASSRRQYFPNEQF
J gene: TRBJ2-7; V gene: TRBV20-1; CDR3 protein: SARVPGTSAFHEQY
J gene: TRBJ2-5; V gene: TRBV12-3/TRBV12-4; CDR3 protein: ASSPIWGTQY
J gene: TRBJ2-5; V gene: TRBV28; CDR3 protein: ASSPFGWRGQETQY
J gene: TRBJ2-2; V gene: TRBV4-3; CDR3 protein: ASSQDLTGGVFGELF
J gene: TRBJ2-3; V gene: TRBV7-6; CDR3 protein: ASSLGLAGGPATDTQY
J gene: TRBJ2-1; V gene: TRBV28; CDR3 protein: ASRTSGAPGYNEQF
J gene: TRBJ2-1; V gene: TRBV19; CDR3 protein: ASSIIRTATYNEQF
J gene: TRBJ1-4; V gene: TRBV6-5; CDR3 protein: ASSYSATANEKLF
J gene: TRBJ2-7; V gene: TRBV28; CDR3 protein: ASNSYWGGQGAYEQY
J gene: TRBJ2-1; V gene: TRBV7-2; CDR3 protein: ASSRTSGNNEQF
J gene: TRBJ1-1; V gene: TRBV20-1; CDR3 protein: SADRDTEAF
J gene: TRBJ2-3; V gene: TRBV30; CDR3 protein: AWSHQRGMTDTQY
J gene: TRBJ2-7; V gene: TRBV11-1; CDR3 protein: ASSFSGSNHEQY
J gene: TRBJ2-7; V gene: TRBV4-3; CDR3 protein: ASSQERSGEQY
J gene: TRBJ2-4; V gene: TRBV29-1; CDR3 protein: SVPGPENIQY
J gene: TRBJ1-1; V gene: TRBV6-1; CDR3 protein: ASRPGQMNTEAF
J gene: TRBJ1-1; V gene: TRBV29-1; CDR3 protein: SVEDRGGDTEAF
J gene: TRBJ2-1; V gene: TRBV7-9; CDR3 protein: ASSYAGNNEQF
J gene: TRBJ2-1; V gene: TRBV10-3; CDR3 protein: AISEVTSGTYNEQF